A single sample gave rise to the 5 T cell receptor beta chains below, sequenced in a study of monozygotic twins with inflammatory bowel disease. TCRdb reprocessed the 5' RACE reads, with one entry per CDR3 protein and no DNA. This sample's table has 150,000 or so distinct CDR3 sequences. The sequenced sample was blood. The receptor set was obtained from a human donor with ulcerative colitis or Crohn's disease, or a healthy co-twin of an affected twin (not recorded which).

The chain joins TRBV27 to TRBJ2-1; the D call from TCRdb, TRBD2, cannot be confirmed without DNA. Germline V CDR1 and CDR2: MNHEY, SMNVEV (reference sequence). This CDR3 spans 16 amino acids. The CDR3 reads CASSLLTTSGSYEQFF.

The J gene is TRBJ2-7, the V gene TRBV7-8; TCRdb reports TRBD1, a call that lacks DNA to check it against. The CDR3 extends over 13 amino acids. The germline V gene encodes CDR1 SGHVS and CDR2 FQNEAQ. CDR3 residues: CASSHRGRYEQYF.

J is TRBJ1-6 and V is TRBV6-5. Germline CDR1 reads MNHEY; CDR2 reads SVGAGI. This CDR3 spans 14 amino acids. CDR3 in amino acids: CASSYTGASSPLHF.

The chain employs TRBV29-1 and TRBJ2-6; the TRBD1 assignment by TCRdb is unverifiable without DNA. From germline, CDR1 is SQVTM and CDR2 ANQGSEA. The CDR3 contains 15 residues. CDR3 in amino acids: CSVEDQGAGANVLTF. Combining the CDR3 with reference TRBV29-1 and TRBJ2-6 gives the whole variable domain SAVISQKPSRDICQRGTSLTIQCQVDSQVTMMFWYRQQPGQSLTLIATANQGSEATYESGFVIDKFPISRPNLTFSTLTVSNMSPEDSSIYLCSVEDQGAGANVLTFGAGSRLTVL.

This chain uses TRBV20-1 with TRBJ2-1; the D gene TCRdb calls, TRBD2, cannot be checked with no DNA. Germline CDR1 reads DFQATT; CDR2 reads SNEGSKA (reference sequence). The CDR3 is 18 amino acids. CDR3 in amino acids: CSARGEAEGLAFIYEQFF.